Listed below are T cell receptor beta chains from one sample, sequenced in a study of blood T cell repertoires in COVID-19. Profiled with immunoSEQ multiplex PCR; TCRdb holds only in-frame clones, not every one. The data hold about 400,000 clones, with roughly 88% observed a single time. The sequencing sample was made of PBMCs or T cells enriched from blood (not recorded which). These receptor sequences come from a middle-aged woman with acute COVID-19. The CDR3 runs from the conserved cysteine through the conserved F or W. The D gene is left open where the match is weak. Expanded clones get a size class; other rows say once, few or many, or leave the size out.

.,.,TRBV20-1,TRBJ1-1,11,CSVEGGMEAFF,TGCAGCGTTGAGGGAGGCATGGAAGCTTTCTTT
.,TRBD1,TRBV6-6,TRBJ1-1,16,CASSTGTGGGNTEAFF,TGTGCCAGCAGCACCGGGACAGGGGGTGGAAACACTGAAGCTTTCTTT
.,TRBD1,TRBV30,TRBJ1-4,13,CAGAQGADEKLFF,TGTGCCGGCGCACAGGGGGCAGATGAAAAACTGTTTTTT
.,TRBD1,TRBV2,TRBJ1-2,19,CASSEVVYSTGGGTGGYTF,TGTGCCAGCAGTGAAGTCGTCTACTCAACAGGGGGAGGAACGGGCGGCTACACCTTC
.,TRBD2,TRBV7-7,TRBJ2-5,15,CASSLLAGEQETQYF,TGTGCCAGCAGCTTGTTAGCGGGGGAGCAAGAGACCCAGTACTTC
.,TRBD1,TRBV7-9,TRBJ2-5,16,CASSKTPGQGPETQYF,TGTGCCAGCAGCAAAACCCCGGGACAGGGGCCAGAGACCCAGTACTTC
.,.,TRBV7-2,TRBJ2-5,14,CASSSPRFGGTQYF,TGTGCCAGCAGTTCGCCTCGATTCGGCGGGACCCAGTACTTC
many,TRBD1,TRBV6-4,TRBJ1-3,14,CASRGTGRGNTIYF,TGTGCCAGCAGAGGGACAGGCCGTGGAAACACCATATATTTT
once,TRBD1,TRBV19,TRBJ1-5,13,CASGTGDHQPQHF,TGTGCCAGTGGGACAGGGGACCATCAGCCCCAGCATTTT
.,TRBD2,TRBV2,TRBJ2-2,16,CASSVSGGRNTGELFF,TGTGCCAGCAGTGTTAGCGGGGGCCGGAACACCGGGGAGCTGTTTTTT
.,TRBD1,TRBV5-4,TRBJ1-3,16,CASSIGTGGNGNTIYF,TGTGCCAGCAGCATCGGGACAGGGGGCAATGGAAACACCATATATTTT
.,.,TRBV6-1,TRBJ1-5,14,CASSDTGDNQPQHF,TGTGCCAGCAGTGACACGGGGGACAATCAGCCCCAGCATTTT
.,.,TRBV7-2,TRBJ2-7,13,CASSLSTVGEQYF,TGTGCCAGCAGCTTGTCGACAGTCGGCGAGCAGTACTTC
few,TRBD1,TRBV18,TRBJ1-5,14,CASSQTGNPQPQHF,TGTGCCAGCTCACAGACAGGGAACCCTCAGCCCCAGCATTTT
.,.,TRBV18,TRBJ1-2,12,CASSPGDYGYTF,TGTGCCAGCTCACCCGGGGACTATGGCTACACCTTC
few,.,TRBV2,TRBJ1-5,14,CASSEAAGLQPQHF,TGTGCCAGCAGTGAAGCGGCAGGGTTACAGCCCCAGCATTTT
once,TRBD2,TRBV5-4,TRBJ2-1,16,CASSPLAGSIYNEQFF,TGTGCCAGCAGCCCCTTAGCGGGGAGCATATACAATGAGCAGTTCTTC
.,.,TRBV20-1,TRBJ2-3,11,CSAEAGGVQYF,TGCAGTGCTGAGGCGGGCGGGGTTCAGTATTTT
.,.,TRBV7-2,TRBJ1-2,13,CASSSYREMSYTF,TGTGCCAGCAGCTCGTACCGGGAAATGAGCTACACCTTC
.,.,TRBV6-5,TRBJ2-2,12,CASSRTAGELFF,TGTGCCAGCAGTCGTACAGCCGGGGAGCTGTTTTTT
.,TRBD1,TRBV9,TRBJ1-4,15,CASSGGQANNEKLFF,TGTGCCAGCAGCGGAGGACAGGCGAATAATGAAAAACTGTTTTTT
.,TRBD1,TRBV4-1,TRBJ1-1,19,CASSQDGRAGDSLNTEAFF,TGCGCCAGCAGCCAAGATGGGCGCGCCGGGGACAGCCTGAACACTGAAGCTTTCTTT
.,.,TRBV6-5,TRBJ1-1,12,CASSSQVSGAFF,TGTGCCAGCAGTTCCCAGGTCAGTGGAGCTTTCTTT
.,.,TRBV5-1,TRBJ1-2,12,CASSLTQDGYTF,TGCGCCAGCAGCTTGACACAGGATGGCTACACCTTC
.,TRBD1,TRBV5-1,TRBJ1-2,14,CASSPLGTGDGYTF,TGCGCCAGCAGCCCCCTTGGGACAGGGGATGGCTACACCTTC
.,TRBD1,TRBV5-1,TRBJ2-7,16,CASSLTPGQGGNEQYF,TGCGCCAGCAGCTTAACACCGGGACAGGGGGGGAACGAGCAGTACTTC
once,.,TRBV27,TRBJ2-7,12,CASRTGRSEQYF,TGTGCCAGCAGGACGGGGAGGTCCGAGCAGTACTTC
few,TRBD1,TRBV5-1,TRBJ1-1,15,CASGTGTGSPTEAFF,TGCGCCAGCGGAACCGGGACAGGGAGCCCCACTGAAGCTTTCTTT
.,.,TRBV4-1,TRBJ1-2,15,CASSQDPAGAGGYTF,TGCGCCAGCAGCCAAGACCCCGCGGGGGCAGGCGGCTACACCTTC
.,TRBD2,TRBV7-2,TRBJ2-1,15,CASSLAGGTFNEQFF,TGTGCCAGCAGCTTAGCGGGGGGGACTTTCAATGAGCAGTTCTTC
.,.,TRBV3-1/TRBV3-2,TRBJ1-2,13,CASSFTGIGGYTF,TGTGCCAGCAGCTTTACAGGGATAGGGGGCTACACCTTC
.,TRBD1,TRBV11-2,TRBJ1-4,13,CASSRTGAEKLFF,TGTGCCAGCAGCCGGACAGGGGCCGAAAAACTGTTTTTT
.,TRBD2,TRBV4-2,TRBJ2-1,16,CASNLGGELSYNEQFF,TGTGCCAGCAACCTCGGGGGGGAACTCTCCTACAATGAGCAGTTCTTC
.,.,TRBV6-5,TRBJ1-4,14,CASNTDLRREKLFF,TGTGCCAGCAATACGGACCTAAGGAGGGAAAAACTGTTTTTT
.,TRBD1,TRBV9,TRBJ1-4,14,CASSADRGDGKLFF,TGTGCCAGCAGCGCTGACAGGGGGGATGGAAAACTGTTTTTT
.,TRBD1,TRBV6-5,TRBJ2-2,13,CASRRPGGRELFF,TGTGCCAGCAGACGCCCAGGGGGCAGGGAGCTGTTTTTT
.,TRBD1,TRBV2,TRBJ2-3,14,CASGGDRATDTQYF,TGTGCCAGCGGCGGGGACAGGGCCACAGATACGCAGTATTTT
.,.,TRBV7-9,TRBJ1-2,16,CASSLDRGSLNYGYTF,TGTGCCAGCAGCTTAGATAGGGGGAGTTTAAACTATGGCTACACCTTC
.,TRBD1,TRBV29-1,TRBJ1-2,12,CSVRDREDGYTF,TGCAGCGTTCGGGACAGGGAGGATGGCTACACCTTC
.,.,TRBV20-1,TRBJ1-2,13,CSASLQGNYGYTF,TGCAGTGCTAGTTTACAGGGCAACTATGGCTACACCTTC
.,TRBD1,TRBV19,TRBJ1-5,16,CASSIRDRGYNQPQHF,TGTGCCAGTAGTATACGGGACAGGGGGTACAATCAGCCCCAGCATTTT
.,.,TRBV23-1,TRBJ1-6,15,CASSQVGGGNSPLHF,TGCGCCAGCAGTCAAGTGGGTGGAGGTAATTCACCCCTCCACTTT
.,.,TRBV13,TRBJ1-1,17,CASSYFGDRETNTEAFF,TGTGCCAGCAGTTACTTTGGGGACCGGGAGACAAACACTGAAGCTTTCTTT
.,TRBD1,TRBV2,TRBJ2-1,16,CASSEEGTGTGDEQFF,TGTGCCAGCAGTGAAGAGGGGACAGGGACCGGAGACGAGCAGTTCTTC
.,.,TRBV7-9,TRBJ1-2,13,CASRGGAPYGYTF,TGTGCCAGCAGGGGGGGAGCACCATATGGCTACACCTTC
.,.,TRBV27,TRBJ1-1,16,CASSLYRPGSDTEAFF,TGTGCCAGCAGTTTATATAGGCCAGGGTCGGACACTGAAGCTTTCTTT
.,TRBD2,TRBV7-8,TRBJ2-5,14,CASSSGGDRETQYF,TGTGCCAGCAGCTCCGGGGGGGATAGAGAGACCCAGTACTTC
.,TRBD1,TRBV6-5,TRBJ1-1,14,CASSSTGGNTEAFF,TGTGCCAGCAGTTCTACAGGGGGTAACACTGAAGCTTTCTTT
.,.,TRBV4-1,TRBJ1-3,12,CASSQIRSTIYF,TGCGCCAGCAGCCAGATTCGTAGCACCATATATTTT
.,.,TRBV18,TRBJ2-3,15,CASSPRLESTDTQYF,TGTGCCAGCTCACCGAGACTCGAAAGCACAGATACGCAGTATTTT
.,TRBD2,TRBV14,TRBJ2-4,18,CASSQAAGAAVAKNIQYF,TGTGCCAGCAGCCAAGCAGCGGGGGCCGCTGTAGCCAAAAACATTCAGTACTTC
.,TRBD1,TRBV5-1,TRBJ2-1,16,CASAYRRQGSNNEQFF,TGCGCCAGCGCTTACCGGCGACAGGGGTCGAACAATGAGCAGTTCTTC
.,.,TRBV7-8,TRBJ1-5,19,CASSLSTGSGAQDNQPQHF,TGTGCCAGCAGCTTGAGTACAGGTTCAGGGGCGCAGGACAATCAGCCCCAGCATTTT
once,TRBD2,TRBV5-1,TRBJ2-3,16,CASTPLAGGVADTQYF,TGCGCCAGCACCCCACTAGCGGGGGGGGTGGCAGATACGCAGTATTTT
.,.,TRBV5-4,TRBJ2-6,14,CASSHLRGANVLTF,TGTGCCAGCAGCCACCTTCGGGGGGCCAACGTCCTGACTTTC